This T cell receptor (beta chain) is drawn from a study of a mutant IDH1 vaccine in newly diagnosed glioma. Generated by immunoSEQ multiplex PCR, the TCRdb table keeps only in-frame clones and is missing some. The sample lists almost 30,000 clones, about 90% seen once, with about 3.5% in the top ten. V was clipped by 0 bases and J by 9 bases, with 14 bases between them. The CDR3 sequence is 14 residues long. Germline loops: CDR1 LGHNA, CDR2 YSLEER. A word on this clone: Its antigen remains unknown.

Time point given: week 5, during vaccination. It was 300 ug of mutant IDH1 20-mer peptide that made up each vaccine dose, given with topical imiquimod. The chain links TRBV4-3 to TRBJ2-5; tentative D call: TRBD2 (5 bases). The TCR comes from a woman between 40 and 50 years old with glioma. Some clones in this sample may be carry-over from other donors' samples. The sample consisted of peripheral blood mononuclear cells (PBMCs), taken from a glioma patient whose treatment included an IDH1 peptide vaccine. The CDR3 region has the DNA TGCGCCAGCAGCCAAGATGGAAAAGGACTTGCCCAGTACTTC. It translates to CASSQDGKGLAQYF.